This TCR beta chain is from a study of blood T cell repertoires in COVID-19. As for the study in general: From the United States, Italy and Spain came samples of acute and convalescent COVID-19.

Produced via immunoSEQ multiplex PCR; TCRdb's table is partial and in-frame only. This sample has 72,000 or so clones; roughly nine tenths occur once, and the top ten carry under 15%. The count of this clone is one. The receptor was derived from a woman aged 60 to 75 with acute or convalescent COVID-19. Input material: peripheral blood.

The CDR3 DNA sequence: TGCGCCAGCAGCGGGGGTAGCGGAGGGCAAGAGACCCAGTACTTC. Its protein is CASSGGSGGQETQYF. The rearrangement links TRBV4-1 to TRBJ2-5, with TRBD2 as a possible D gene (6 bases). The CDR3 totals 15 residues. Looked up from germline, CDR1 is MGHRA and CDR2 is YSYEKL. V lost 5 bases, J lost 2 bases, and 15 bases lay in between.